The 12 T cell receptor beta chains reported below all come from one sample, sequenced in a study of PD-1 blockade in classical Hodgkin lymphoma. Relapse after autologous stem cell transplantation occurred in every patient, and brentuximab vedotin exposure varied. Profiled with immunoSEQ multiplex PCR; TCRdb holds only in-frame clones, not every one. The sample lists about 86,000 clones; approximately 91% were seen once. The sequencing used peripheral blood mononuclear cells (PBMCs), collected at baseline. These receptors originate from a human donor with classical Hodgkin lymphoma.

This clone has only one observation. The chain is built from TRBV15 and TRBJ1-4; no definite D call. The V and J ends lost 0 bases and 0 bases respectively, with 23 bases between them. CDR3 length: 21 amino acids. Per germline, CDR1 LNHNV and CDR2 YYDKDF (reference sequence). The CDR3 DNA follows: TGTGCCACCAGCAGAGATTACCCGACCCTGCCCCCCAGCGCAACTAATGAAAAACTGTTTTTT. Translating it yields CATSRDYPTLPPSATNEKLFF.

This clone has a single count. The chain has TRBV5-1 and TRBJ1-1, with 7 bases aligning to TRBD1. The V and J ends lost 4 bases and 6 bases, in that order; junction bases with no gene match: 12. The CDR3 runs to 15 residues. Germline V gives CDR1 SGHRS, CDR2 YFSETQ. The CDR3 spells CASSLRTGRVAEAFF. The CDR3 DNA reads as TGCGCCAGCAGCCTTCGGACAGGCCGGGTAGCTGAAGCTTTCTTT.

The chain recombines TRBV5-5 with TRBJ1-1; TRBD1 might be the D (6 bases). Germline values: CDR1 SGHKS, CDR2 YYEKEE (reference sequence). The CDR3 loop spans 15 amino acids. Trimming stripped 4 bases from V and 1 base from J, with 14 bases between. CDR3 in DNA: TGTGCCAGCAGCCTAAGGACAGATCCGAACACTGAAGCTTTCTTT. Amino acids: CASSLRTDPNTEAFF.

This CDR3 reads CASSYSRPDTQYF. The CDR3 DNA sequence: TGTGCCAGCAGTTACTCTAGGCCTGATACGCAGTATTTT. The chain combines TRBV6-5 with TRBJ2-3; no definite D call. Trimming shortened V by 0 bases and J by 6 bases, and 7 bases separated the two germline ends. The CDR3 length is 13 residues. CDR1 is MNHEY and CDR2 is SVGAGI in the germline V gene.

The CDR3 is CASSRDQVATGELFF. The CDR3 DNA is TGTGCCAGCAGTCGTGACCAAGTCGCCACCGGGGAGCTGTTTTTT. The chain couples TRBV6-5 to TRBJ2-2; D gene ambiguous. Germline V lookup: CDR1 MNHEY, CDR2 SVGAGI. This CDR3 comprises 15 residues. Trimming pared 5 bases from V and 4 bases from J, leaving 14 bases between.

This clone has only a few counts. The chain carries TRBV7-2 and TRBJ1-4; unclear D gene. This CDR3 has 15 residues. The V and J ends lost 1 base and 6 bases respectively, with 12 bases between them. The germline CDR1 and CDR2 sequences are SGHTA and FQGNSA. The CDR3 reads CASSLEGLGYEKLFF. CDR3 DNA sequence: TGTGCCAGCAGCTTAGAAGGGTTAGGCTATGAAAAACTGTTTTTT.

The chain has TRBV25-1 and TRBJ1-2; maybe TRBD1 (5 bases). V gave up 4 bases and J gave up 6 bases, with 18 bases separating them. The germline V gene encodes CDR1 MGHDK and CDR2 SYGVNS. The CDR3 totals 15 residues. The CDR3 sequence: CASSAGRGKVDGYTF. CDR3 sequence (DNA): TGTGCCAGCAGTGCAGGGAGGGGAAAAGTTGATGGCTACACCTTC.

The gene calls are TRBV5-1 and TRBJ1-1, with D perhaps TRBD1 (5 bases). V lost 0 bases, J lost 4 bases, and 13 bases lay in between. Germline assignment: CDR1 SGHRS and CDR2 YFSETQ. This CDR3 contains 15 residues. CDR3 DNA: TGCGCCAGCAGCTTGGTTGGTCAGGGTGGCACTGAAGCTTTCTTT. It translates to CASSLVGQGGTEAFF.

The chain uses TRBV30 and TRBJ1-2; D is unresolved. V was trimmed by 5 bases and J by 2 bases, leaving 12 bases between them. Germline V gene lookup returns CDR1 GTSNPN and CDR2 SVGIG (reference sequence). The CDR3 loop spans 13 amino acids. The CDR3: CAWESLINYGYTF. DNA for the CDR3: TGTGCCTGGGAAAGTCTCATCAACTATGGCTACACCTTC.

V usage is TRBV14 and J usage is TRBJ2-1, with 9 positions matching TRBD2. The CDR3 totals 16 residues. The germline V gene encodes CDR1 SGHDN and CDR2 FVKESK. Trimming at V came to 4 bases and at J to 7 bases, leaving 11 bases not matched to a gene. The CDR3 loop is CASSPGGSGRGNEQFF. Written as DNA, the CDR3 is TGTGCCAGCAGCCCAGGGGGTAGCGGGAGAGGAAATGAGCAGTTCTTC.

V gene TRBV2 combines with J gene TRBJ1-2, with 10 bases fitting TRBD1. Germline CDR1 reads SNHLY; CDR2 reads FYNNEI. Germline trimming cut 6 bases from V and 7 bases from J; bases unmatched to any gene: 11. This CDR3 spans 15 amino acids. CDR3 sequence reads: CASSGTGAFVGGYTF. The DNA for the CDR3 is TGTGCCAGCAGCGGGACAGGGGCTTTCGTGGGTGGCTACACCTTC.

The V call is TRBV28, the J call TRBJ1-1; perhaps TRBD1 as D (5 bases). Looked up from germline, CDR1 is MDHEN and CDR2 is SYDVKM. The CDR3 length is 14 residues. The V gene lost 3 bases and the J gene lost 0 bases, with 8 bases spanning the gap. The CDR3 loop reads CASSFKGLNTEAFF. CDR3 sequence (DNA): TGTGCCAGCAGTTTTAAGGGGTTGAACACTGAAGCTTTCTTT.